The 14 T cell receptor beta chains presented below share a single source sample, sequenced in a study of blood T cell repertoires in COVID-19. Produced via immunoSEQ multiplex PCR; TCRdb's table is partial and in-frame only. Of about 310,000 clones listed, roughly 89% are singletons. The sample was PBMCs or T cells enriched from blood (not recorded which). These receptors originate from a woman between 25 and 40 years old who had recovered from COVID-19.

The chain couples TRBV4-3 to TRBJ1-3, with 8 bases fitting TRBD1. The CDR3 has 16 residues. The junction had 4 bases not matched to a gene; V was cut back by 3 bases and J by 0 bases. Germline-derived CDR1 and CDR2 are LGHNA and YSLEER. CDR3 in DNA: TGCGCCAGCAGCCACATACAGGGGGACTCTGGAAACACCATATATTTT. Protein: CASSHIQGDSGNTIYF.

This chain joins TRBV19 and TRBJ1-6, with 7 bases identical to TRBD1. The CDR3 spans 18 residues. CDR1 and CDR2 (germline): LNHDA, SQIVND (reference sequence). V lost 0 bases and J lost 7; bases outside the gene matches: 12. The CDR3 sequence: CASSIEPGTDPFNSPLHF. As DNA, the CDR3 is TGTGCCAGTAGTATAGAACCCGGGACAGACCCTTTCAATTCACCCCTCCACTTT. The full variable domain, in which reference TRBV19 and TRBJ1-6 provide the parts outside the CDR3, is DGGITQSPKYLFRKEGQNVTLSCEQNLNHDAMYWYRQDPGQGLRLIYYSQIVNDFQKGDIAEGYSVSREKKESFPLTVTSAQKNPTAFYLCASSIEPGTDPFNSPLHFGNGTRLTVT.

The chain uses TRBV5-1 and TRBJ1-2, with D maybe TRBD1 (5 bases). The CDR3 has 13 residues. The V and J ends lost 0 bases and 6 bases respectively, with 9 bases between them. The germline CDR1 and CDR2 sequences are SGHRS and YFSETQ. The CDR3 loop reads CASSLGTKDGYTF. The CDR3 bases are TGCGCCAGCAGCTTGGGGACAAAAGATGGCTACACCTTC.

V usage is TRBV2 and J usage is TRBJ2-2; 11 bases agree with TRBD2. Unmatched junction bases numbered 4, after V lost 4 bases and J lost 6 bases. This CDR3 comprises 15 residues. Germline CDR1 is SNHLY and CDR2 is FYNNEI. The chain's CDR3 is CASSVSGRAPGELFF. CDR3 nucleotide sequence: TGTGCCAGCAGTGTTAGCGGGAGGGCCCCCGGGGAGCTGTTTTTT.

This chain links TRBV7-9 with TRBJ1-5, with a possible D match to TRBD1 (5 bases). Between the trimmed V and J ends, which lost 1 base and 12 bases, there was a span of 10 bases. There are 12 residues in the CDR3. Germline V gene data show CDR1 as SEHNR and CDR2 as FQNEAQ (reference sequence). CDR3 in amino acids: CASSLGSRDQHF. CDR3 bases: TGTGCCAGCAGCTTAGGTAGCAGGGACCAGCATTTT.

The genes are TRBV7-9 and TRBJ1-2; perhaps TRBD1 as D (6 bases). V was cut by 1 base and J by 3 bases, with 12 bases left in between. CDR1 and CDR2 from the germline V gene are SEHNR and FQNEAQ (reference sequence). The CDR3 consists of 15 residues. Written as DNA, the CDR3 is TGTGCCAGCAGCTTAGGTCGGGGGGCGTACTATGGCTACACCTTC. Amino acid sequence: CASSLGRGAYYGYTF.

V and J are TRBV6-4 and TRBJ1-1, with a tentative D call TRBD1 (5 bases). Trimming shortened V by 2 bases and J by 4 bases, and 14 bases separated the two germline ends. In germline, CDR1 is MRHNA, CDR2 SNTAGT. CDR3 size: 15 residues. CDR3 DNA sequence: TGTGCCAGCAGTGACCCATACAGGCTACGCACTGAAGCTTTCTTT. Translating gives CASSDPYRLRTEAFF.

The J gene is TRBJ2-7, the V gene TRBV27; 7 positions agree with TRBD2. Losses at the gene ends were 2 bases for V and 1 base for J; bases not matched to a gene: 5. From germline, CDR1 is MNHEY and CDR2 SMNVEV (reference sequence). The CDR3 sequence is 15 residues long. Here the CDR3 reads CASSLGTSASYEQYF. The CDR3 DNA sequence: TGTGCCAGCAGTTTAGGAACTAGCGCTTCCTACGAGCAGTACTTC.

The chain links TRBV4-3 to TRBJ1-4; 7 nucleotides line up with TRBD1. Looked up from germline, CDR1 is LGHNA and CDR2 is YSLEER. The V gene end was trimmed by 3 bases and the J gene end by 5 bases; junction bases not matched to a gene: 6. The CDR3 extends over 15 amino acids. The DNA for the CDR3 is TGCGCCAGCAGCCAGCTACAGGGGACAAATGAAAAACTGTTTTTT. Its protein product is CASSQLQGTNEKLFF.

This chain uses TRBV10-3 with TRBJ1-1; TRBD1 matches 10 bases. Germline V lookup: CDR1 ENHRY, CDR2 SYGVKD. There are 13 residues in the CDR3. After removal of 11 bases from V and 5 bases from J, the junction contained 8 bases not matched to a gene. The CDR3 loop reads CASRTGGKTEAFF. CDR3 nucleotides: TGTGCCTCCCGGACAGGGGGTAAGACTGAAGCTTTCTTT.

This clone has just one count. V is TRBV7-8 and J is TRBJ2-5; TRBD1 aligns across 8 bases. The ends lost 5 bases at V and 7 bases at J; junction bases unmatched: 9. From germline, CDR1 is SGHVS and CDR2 FQNEAQ. CDR3 length equals 14 residues. DNA for the CDR3: TGTGCCAGCAGCCCGAACCTCAGGGGGCCGACCCAGTACTTC. This translates into CASSPNLRGPTQYF.

V gene TRBV24-1 combines with J gene TRBJ1-6, with D uncertain. Germline V lookup: CDR1 KGHDR, CDR2 SFDVKD. CDR3 size: 13 residues. Trimming stripped 7 bases from V and 9 bases from J, with 12 bases between. CDR3 DNA sequence: TGTGCCACCAGACAGAGTTTAGGTTCACCCCTCCACTTT. This gives the protein CATRQSLGSPLHF.

This chain uses TRBV15 with TRBJ2-4; 11 bases line up with TRBD1. CDR1 is LNHNV, CDR2 YYDKDF, per germline (reference sequence). V lost 0 bases to trimming and J lost 7 bases; unmatched junction nucleotides: 5. This CDR3 comprises 16 residues. The CDR3 nucleotides read TGTGCCACCAGCAGAGAGAGGACAGGGGGCTTTAACATTCAGTACTTC. Protein product: CATSRERTGGFNIQYF.

The genes are TRBV6-5 and TRBJ1-2; the match to TRBD1 covers 7 bases. Germline V gene data show CDR1 as MNHEY and CDR2 as SVGAGI. J lost 8 bases, V lost 0 bases, and 12 bases had no gene match. The CDR3 is 16 amino acids. This CDR3 is CASSYSLDRAGGGYTF. The CDR3 coding sequence is TGTGCCAGCAGTTACTCCCTCGACAGGGCGGGCGGGGGCTACACCTTC.